This is a list of T cell receptor beta chains from one sample in a study of T-cell memory formation after mild COVID-19. TCRdb re-analysed the 5' RACE reads in MiXCR, keeping a single row per CDR3 protein. Here the sample spans tens of thousands of distinct CDR3 sequences, roughly 9.9% being singletons. Sequencing was performed on PBMCs or a T cell subset sorted from them (not recorded which). The receptors shown here come from a man between 18 and 29 years old who had mild COVID-19 (a few samples of this study predate the infection). Cell type and time point are not known. CDR3s include the opening cysteine and the closing phenylalanine or tryptophan. The D gene is left open where the match is weak. The size field is filled for only some rows; it gives once, few, many or a size class.

V gene,clone size,J gene,D gene,CDR3 DNA,CDR3 protein
TRBV7-2,many,TRBJ2-3,NA,TGTGCCAGCAGCACGGGAGCTCACAGCACAGATACGCAGTATTTT,CASSTGAHSTDTQYF
TRBV20-1,many,TRBJ2-5,NA,TGCAGTGCTAACGGGCTAGAGCACCAAGAGACCCAGTACTTC,CSANGLEHQETQYF
TRBV7-8,NA,TRBJ1-1,NA,TGTGCCAGCAGCTCCCTACAGGGTCCGAACACTGAAGCTTTCTTT,CASSSLQGPNTEAFF
TRBV7-2,many,TRBJ2-3,TRBD2,TGTGCCAGCAGCCCCGGGGGGGCGCGTCGCACAGATACGCAGTATTTT,CASSPGGARRTDTQYF
TRBV10-3,few,TRBJ2-6,NA,TGTGCCATCAGTGAGGGGATCCACGGGGCCAACGTCCTGACTTTC,CAISEGIHGANVLTF
TRBV5-1,many,TRBJ2-1,TRBD1,TGCGCCAGCAGCCGATCGGGACAGGGGTATTACAATGAGCAGTTCTTC,CASSRSGQGYYNEQFF
TRBV7-2,many,TRBJ2-5,NA,TGTGCCAGCAGCTTATATGGCCGGCAAGAGACCCAGTACTTC,CASSLYGRQETQYF
TRBV20-1,few,TRBJ2-1,TRBD2,TGCAGTGCTAGAAGATCAAGCGGGGCCGACCACAATGAGCAGTTCTTC,CSARRSSGADHNEQFF
TRBV11-2,few,TRBJ2-5,NA,TGTGCCAGCAGCTTCCGGGAAGAGACCCAGTACTTC,CASSFREETQYF
TRBV7-9,many,TRBJ1-1,TRBD1,TGTGCCAGCAGCTACAGGGGTGAGAACACTGAAGCTTTCTTT,CASSYRGENTEAFF
TRBV7-2,few,TRBJ2-5,NA,TGTGCCAGCAGCCCGCGAGCCACCGAAGAGACCCAGTACTTC,CASSPRATEETQYF
TRBV20-1,many,TRBJ2-4,NA,TGCAGTGCTAGAGCGTCACTAGCCAAAAACATTCAGTACTTC,CSARASLAKNIQYF
TRBV12-3/TRBV12-4,many,TRBJ2-2,NA,TGTGCCAGCAGTTCGGCCTCTACTCTTACCGGGGAGCTGTTTTTT,CASSSASTLTGELFF
TRBV28,NA,TRBJ2-1,TRBD2,TGTGCCAGCAGTCCCGCGTCGCAGGGAGGGAATGAGCAGTTCTTC,CASSPASQGGNEQFF
TRBV6-2/TRBV6-3,NA,TRBJ2-5,NA,TGTGCCAGCAGTTACCCCGGAGAGACCCAGTACTTC,CASSYPGETQYF
TRBV5-1,few,TRBJ2-5,TRBD2,TGCGCCAGCGTCCGGACTAGTGGATGGGGGGAGACCCAGTACTTC,CASVRTSGWGETQYF
TRBV20-1,few,TRBJ2-3,TRBD1,TGCAGTGCTAGAGCCCGGACAGGACGGGTTGAAGATACGCAGTATTTT,CSARARTGRVEDTQYF
TRBV7-2,NA,TRBJ1-2,NA,TGTGCCAGCAGGGAAAAGGCGCAGGATGGCTACACCTTC,CASREKAQDGYTF
TRBV12-3/TRBV12-4,many,TRBJ2-5,TRBD1,TGTGCCAGCAGTCCGGGACAGGTTGAGACCCAGTACTTC,CASSPGQVETQYF
TRBV30,few,TRBJ2-3,NA,TGTGCCTCGGCCAGGCCAGATACGCAGTATTTT,CASARPDTQYF
TRBV4-3,many,TRBJ2-7,NA,TGCGCCAGCAGCCAAGATCTAGCTAGCAGCTCCTACGAGCAGTACTTC,CASSQDLASSSYEQYF
TRBV4-3,NA,TRBJ1-6,NA,TGCGCCAGCAGCCAAGAACCGGGGCATAATTCACCCCTCCACTTT,CASSQEPGHNSPLHF
TRBV5-1,NA,TRBJ2-1,NA,TGCGCCAGCACCGCAGTAGCGTGGAGCTCCTACAATGAGCAGTTCTTC,CASTAVAWSSYNEQFF
TRBV24-1,few,TRBJ2-1,TRBD1,TGTGCCACCAGTGATAGATCGGGGACAGCCTCGAGGGAGTTCTTC,CATSDRSGTASREFF
TRBV29-1,few,TRBJ2-7,NA,TGCAGCGTCCGGAGTCGGTACGAGCAGTACTTC,CSVRSRYEQYF
TRBV12-3/TRBV12-4,NA,TRBJ2-5,NA,TGTGCCAGCAGTCACCGGGGAGCTTTCGAGACCCAGTACTTC,CASSHRGAFETQYF
TRBV5-5,few,TRBJ1-5,TRBD1,TGTGCCAGCAGCTTGACGACAGGGGGCGCGAATCAGCCCCAGCATTTT,CASSLTTGGANQPQHF
TRBV5-1,NA,TRBJ2-1,NA,TGCGCCAGCAGCCAACAGGGCCATAGCTCCTACAATGAGCAGTTCTTC,CASSQQGHSSYNEQFF
TRBV12-3/TRBV12-4,many,TRBJ2-3,NA,TGTGCCAGCAGTTGGGGGATAGATACGCAGTATTTT,CASSWGIDTQYF
TRBV3-1,many,TRBJ2-1,TRBD2,TGTGCCAGCAGCCAGCGGGGGGCCGGGAATGAGCAGTTCTTC,CASSQRGAGNEQFF
TRBV2,few,TRBJ1-2,NA,TGTGCCAGCAGTGAAGGGTATGGCTACACCTTC,CASSEGYGYTF
TRBV7-9,many,TRBJ2-3,NA,TGTGCCAGCAGTACCCTTTCGGGACGTAGCACAGATACGCAGTATTTT,CASSTLSGRSTDTQYF
TRBV7-8,few,TRBJ2-5,TRBD1,TGTGCCAGCAGCTTTCAACAGGGGTTGAGGGCAGAGACCCAGTACTTC,CASSFQQGLRAETQYF
TRBV9,NA,TRBJ1-2,TRBD1,TGTGCCAGCAGCGGTCGAACAGGGACAGGCTATGGCTACACCTTC,CASSGRTGTGYGYTF
TRBV7-2,few,TRBJ2-5,TRBD2,TGTGCCAGCAGCTTAGCACTAGCGGCTGGGGAGACCCAGTACTTC,CASSLALAAGETQYF
TRBV10-3,NA,TRBJ1-5,NA,TGTGCCATCAGTGACGAGGAGGGACAGCCCCAGCATTTT,CAISDEEGQPQHF
TRBV20-1,NA,TRBJ2-1,TRBD2,TGCAGTGCTCCTCCAGCGGGGTTAGTGAGGAATGAGCAGTTCTTC,CSAPPAGLVRNEQFF
TRBV29-1,NA,TRBJ1-1,NA,TGCAGCGTTGTCTCTGGACAGCCGGAAGCTTTCTTT,CSVVSGQPEAFF
TRBV3-1,many,TRBJ2-2,NA,TGTGCCAGCAGCCGGTTCGGGAACACCGGGGAGCTGTTTTTT,CASSRFGNTGELFF
TRBV11-2,many,TRBJ1-2,TRBD1,TGTGCCAGCAGCGTTACAGGGGGCCGGGGCTACACCTTC,CASSVTGGRGYTF
TRBV7-2,many,TRBJ2-2,NA,TGTGCCAGCAGCTTAGCGGGGAACACCGGGGAGCTGTTTTTT,CASSLAGNTGELFF
TRBV5-1,few,TRBJ1-2,NA,TGCGCCAGCAGGAGCGAGGGACCCTACACCTTC,CASRSEGPYTF
TRBV10-3,NA,TRBJ1-2,NA,TGTGCCATCAGGCCCCGACAGAGCGACTATGGCTACACCTTC,CAIRPRQSDYGYTF
TRBV5-1,NA,TRBJ2-1,NA,TGCGCCAGCAGCCCCCGGACCGACCCGGCGCGGCAGTTCTTC,CASSPRTDPARQFF
TRBV6-1,NA,TRBJ2-1,TRBD2,TGTGCCAGCGTTTTTACTAGCGGGGGCAATGAGCAGTTCTTC,CASVFTSGGNEQFF
TRBV7-9,NA,TRBJ2-5,TRBD2,TGTGCCAGCAGGGAGCTAGCGGGGGAAGAGACCCAGTACTTC,CASRELAGEETQYF
TRBV7-2,many,TRBJ2-3,NA,TGTGCCAGCAGCTTAGGGCGTGGAGATACGCAGTATTTT,CASSLGRGDTQYF
TRBV7-9,many,TRBJ1-1,NA,TGTGCCAGCAGCGGACAGAAGAACACTGAAGCTTTCTTT,CASSGQKNTEAFF
TRBV18,few,TRBJ1-1,NA,TGTGCCAGCTCACTAGTGGGGGACACTGAAGCTTTCTTT,CASSLVGDTEAFF
TRBV9,many,TRBJ1-1,NA,TGTGCCAGCAGCGTAGCTTTGGGAACTGAAGCTTTCTTT,CASSVALGTEAFF
TRBV6-5,many,TRBJ2-3,TRBD2,TGTGCCAGCAGTTACTCGATCCCCACTAGCGGGGGCCTCACAGATACGCAGTATTTT,CASSYSIPTSGGLTDTQYF
TRBV4-1,NA,TRBJ2-1,NA,TGCGCCAGCAGCCACCGGGGAGAAAAGCAGTTCTTC,CASSHRGEKQFF
TRBV5-1,many,TRBJ2-7,NA,TGCGCCAGCAGCACAACAGCATACGAGCAGTACTTC,CASSTTAYEQYF